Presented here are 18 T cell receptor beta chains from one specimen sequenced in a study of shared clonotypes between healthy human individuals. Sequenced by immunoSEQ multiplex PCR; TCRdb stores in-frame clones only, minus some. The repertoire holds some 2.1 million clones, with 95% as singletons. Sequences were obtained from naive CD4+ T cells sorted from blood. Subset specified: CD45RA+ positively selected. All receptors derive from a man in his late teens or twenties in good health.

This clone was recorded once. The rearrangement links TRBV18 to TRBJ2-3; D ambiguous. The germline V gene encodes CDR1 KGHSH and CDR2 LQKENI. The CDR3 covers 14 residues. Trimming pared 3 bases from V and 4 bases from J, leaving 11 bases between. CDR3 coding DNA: TGTGCCAGCTCACCCAAGTCTTCCCCAGATACGCAGTATTTT. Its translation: CASSPKSSPDTQYF.

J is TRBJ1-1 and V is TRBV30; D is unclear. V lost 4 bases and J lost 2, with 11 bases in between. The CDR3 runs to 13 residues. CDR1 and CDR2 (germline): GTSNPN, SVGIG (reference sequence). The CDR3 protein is CAWTPQVNTEAFF. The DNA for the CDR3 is TGTGCCTGGACCCCCCAGGTAAACACTGAAGCTTTCTTT.

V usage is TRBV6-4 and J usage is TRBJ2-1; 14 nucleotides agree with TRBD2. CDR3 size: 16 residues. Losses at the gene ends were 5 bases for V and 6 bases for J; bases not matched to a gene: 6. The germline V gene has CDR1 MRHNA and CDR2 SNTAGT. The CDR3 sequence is CASSLTGTSGGNEQFF. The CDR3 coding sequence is TGTGCCAGCAGTTTGACCGGGACTAGCGGGGGCAATGAGCAGTTCTTC.

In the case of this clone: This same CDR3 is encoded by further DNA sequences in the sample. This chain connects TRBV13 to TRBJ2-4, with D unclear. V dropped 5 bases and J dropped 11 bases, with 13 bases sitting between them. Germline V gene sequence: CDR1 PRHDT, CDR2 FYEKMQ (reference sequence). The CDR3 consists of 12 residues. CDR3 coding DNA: TGTGCCAGCAGCATTCAAGGGCTAGTTCAGTACTTC. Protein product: CASSIQGLVQYF.

DNA of the CDR3: TGTGCCAGCAGTCACGGCAGGGCCAACACTGAAGCTTTCTTT. This codes for CASSHGRANTEAFF. The V and J genes are TRBV7-2 and TRBJ1-1, with D possibly matching TRBD1 (5 bases). Germline V gene sequence: CDR1 SGHTA, CDR2 FQGNSA. The CDR3 is 14 amino acids. Trimming took off 6 bases at V and 2 bases at J, with 13 bases between the two ends.

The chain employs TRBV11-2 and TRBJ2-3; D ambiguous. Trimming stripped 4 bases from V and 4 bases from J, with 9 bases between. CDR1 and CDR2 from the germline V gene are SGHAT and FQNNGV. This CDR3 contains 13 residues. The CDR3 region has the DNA TGTGCCAGCAGCTCGCCCCTGGCAGATACGCAGTATTTT. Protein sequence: CASSSPLADTQYF.

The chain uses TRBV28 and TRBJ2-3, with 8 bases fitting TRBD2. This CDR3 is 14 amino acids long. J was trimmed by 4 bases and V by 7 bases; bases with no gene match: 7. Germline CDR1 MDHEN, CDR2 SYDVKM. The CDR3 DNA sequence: TGTGCCAGCATCCAGCGGGGGAACCCAGATACGCAGTATTTT. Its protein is CASIQRGNPDTQYF.

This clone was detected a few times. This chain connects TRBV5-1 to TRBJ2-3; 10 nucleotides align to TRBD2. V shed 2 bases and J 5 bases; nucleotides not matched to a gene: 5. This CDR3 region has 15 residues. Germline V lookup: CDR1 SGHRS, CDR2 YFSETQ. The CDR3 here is CASSFGSSGRDTQYF. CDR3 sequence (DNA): TGCGCCAGCAGCTTCGGGTCTAGCGGGAGAGATACGCAGTATTTT.

The CDR3 reads CASSSPIREQFF. In DNA form, the CDR3 reads TGTGCCAGCAGCTCCCCAATCCGTGAGCAGTTCTTC. The rearrangement uses TRBV6-1 and TRBJ2-1; unclear D gene. The ends were cut back, 6 bases at V and 9 bases at J, with 12 bases in the middle. The CDR3 length is 12 residues. Per the germline V gene, CDR1 is MNHNS and CDR2 is SASEGT.

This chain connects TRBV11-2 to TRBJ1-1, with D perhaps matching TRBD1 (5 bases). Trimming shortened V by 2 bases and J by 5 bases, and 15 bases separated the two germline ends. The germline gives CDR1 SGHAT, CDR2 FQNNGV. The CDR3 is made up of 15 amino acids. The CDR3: CASSLYGRAWTEAFF. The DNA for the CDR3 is TGTGCCAGCAGCTTATATGGCAGGGCATGGACTGAAGCTTTCTTT.

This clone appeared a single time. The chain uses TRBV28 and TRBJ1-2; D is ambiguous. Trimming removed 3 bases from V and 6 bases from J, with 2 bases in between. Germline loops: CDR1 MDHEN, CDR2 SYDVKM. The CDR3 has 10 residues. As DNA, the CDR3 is TGTGCCAGCAGTTTCGATGGCTACACCTTC. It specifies CASSFDGYTF.

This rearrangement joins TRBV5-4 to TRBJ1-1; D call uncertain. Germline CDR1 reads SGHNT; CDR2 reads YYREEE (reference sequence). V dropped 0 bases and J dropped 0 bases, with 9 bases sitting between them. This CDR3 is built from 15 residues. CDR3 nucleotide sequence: TGTGCCAGCAGCTTGGGGGGAACCTTGAACACTGAAGCTTTCTTT. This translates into CASSLGGTLNTEAFF.

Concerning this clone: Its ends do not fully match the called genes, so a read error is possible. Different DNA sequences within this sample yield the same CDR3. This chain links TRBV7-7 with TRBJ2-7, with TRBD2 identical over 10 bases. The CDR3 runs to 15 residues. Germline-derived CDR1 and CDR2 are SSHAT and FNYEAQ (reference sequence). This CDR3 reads CASSLASGGSYEQYF. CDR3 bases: TGTGCTAGCAGCTTAGCTAGCGGGGGCTCCTACGAGCAGTACTTC.

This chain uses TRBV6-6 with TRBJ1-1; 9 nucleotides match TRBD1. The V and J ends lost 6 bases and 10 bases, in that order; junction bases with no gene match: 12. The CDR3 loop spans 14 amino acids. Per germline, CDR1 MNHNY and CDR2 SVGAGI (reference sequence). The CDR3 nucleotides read TGTGCCAGCAGACTATTCGAAGACAGGGGGAGAGCTTTCTTT. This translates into CASRLFEDRGRAFF.

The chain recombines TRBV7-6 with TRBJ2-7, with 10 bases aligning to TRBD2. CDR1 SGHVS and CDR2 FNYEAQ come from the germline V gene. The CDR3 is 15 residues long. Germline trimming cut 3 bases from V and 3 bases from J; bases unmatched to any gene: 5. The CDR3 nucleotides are TGTGCCAGCAGCTTGGGGGGGACTAGCGTCTACGAGCAGTACTTC. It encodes CASSLGGTSVYEQYF.

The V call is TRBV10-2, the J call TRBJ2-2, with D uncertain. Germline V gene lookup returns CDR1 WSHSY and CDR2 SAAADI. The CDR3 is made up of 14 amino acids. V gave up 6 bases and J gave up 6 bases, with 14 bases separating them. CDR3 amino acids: CASSPQKEAGELFF. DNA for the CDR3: TGCGCCAGCAGCCCCCAGAAAGAGGCCGGGGAGCTGTTTTTT.

The CDR3 DNA sequence: TGTGCCAGCAGCGTAGAAGGAGGACCATACAGGTCAGGGGCCGAGCAGTACTTC. Translating gives CASSVEGGPYRSGAEQYF. The genes are TRBV9 and TRBJ2-7; a weak D match, TRBD1 (6 bases). Trimming stripped 0 bases from V and 6 bases from J, with 25 bases between. Germline V gives CDR1 SGDLS, CDR2 YYNGEE. The CDR3 runs 18 residues.

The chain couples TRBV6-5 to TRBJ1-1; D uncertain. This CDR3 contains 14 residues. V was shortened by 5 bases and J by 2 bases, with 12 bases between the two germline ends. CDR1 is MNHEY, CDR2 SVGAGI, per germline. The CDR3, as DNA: TGTGCCAGCAGTCTTAGGTCGGACAACACTGAAGCTTTCTTT. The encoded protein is CASSLRSDNTEAFF.